This is a list of T cell receptor beta chains from one sample in a study of blood T cells in healthy people across ages. TCRdb processed the 5' RACE reads anew with MiXCR; each CDR3 protein has one entry. The sample has roughly 1 million distinct CDR3 sequences, roughly 24% seen once. The same sample was also used in a study of T cells of mothers and their children.

Sequences were obtained from blood. The origin of the receptors is a girl aged 2-10 years in good health. Each CDR3 is given with its conserved first and last residue. The D gene is left open where the match is weak. Not every row has a clone size; where given, it reads once, few, many or a size class.

j_call | clone_size | v_call | d_call | cdr3_nt | cdr3_aa
TRBJ2-5 | few | TRBV6-5 | - | TGTGCCAGCAGTTACGGCCCGGACAGCCAGGAGACCCAGTACTTC | CASSYGPDSQETQYF
TRBJ1-1 | few | TRBV6-8 | - | TGTGCCAGCAGTTACACAGGGCCGGACACTGAAGCTTTCTTT | CASSYTGPDTEAFF
TRBJ1-1 | few | TRBV10-3 | - | TGTGCCATCAGTGAGAGGGGGGCATCGAACACTGAAGCTTTCTTT | CAISERGASNTEAFF
TRBJ2-7 | - | TRBV3-1 | - | TGTGCCAGCAGCCCCTCCTTGGCGGGTTCCTACTACGAGCAGTACTTC | CASSPSLAGSYYEQYF
TRBJ2-7 | - | TRBV7-8 | TRBD1 | TGTGCCAGCAGCCCGATCGGAACAGGGGACTACGAGCAGTACTTC | CASSPIGTGDYEQYF
TRBJ2-6 | - | TRBV2 | TRBD1 | TGTGCCAGCAGTTATGACAGGGTCTCTGGGGCCAACGTCCTGACTTTC | CASSYDRVSGANVLTF
TRBJ2-4 | - | TRBV9 | - | TGTGCCAGCAGCGTAGTTGGCGGCATTCAGTACTTC | CASSVVGGIQYF
TRBJ1-4 | few | TRBV12-3/TRBV12-4 | - | TGTGCCAGCAGTCCCCGGCTAGGCTCTAATGAAAAACTGTTTTTT | CASSPRLGSNEKLFF
TRBJ2-2 | few | TRBV4-3 | - | TGCGCCAGCAGCCAAGATGTGGCGAACACCGGGGAGCTGTTTTTT | CASSQDVANTGELFF
TRBJ2-2 | - | TRBV29-1 | - | TGCAGCGTTGAAGATGTGGAGGGATACACCGGGGAGCTGTTTTTT | CSVEDVEGYTGELFF
TRBJ2-5 | - | TRBV21-1 | - | TGTGCCAGCAGCGAGAAAGGTACCAGACGAGAGACCCAGTACTTC | CASSEKGTRRETQYF
TRBJ1-1 | - | TRBV10-3 | TRBD1 | TGTGCCATCAGTGGACAGGGGGCAGAGGGCACTGAAGCTTTCTTT | CAISGQGAEGTEAFF
TRBJ2-1 | - | TRBV28 | - | TGTGCCAGCAGTTACTACTACTCAGAGGGAAATGAGCAGTTCTTC | CASSYYYSEGNEQFF
TRBJ2-1 | few | TRBV12-3/TRBV12-4 | - | TGTGCCAGCAAGACCGGAGAGGACTCCTACAATGAGCAGTTCTTC | CASKTGEDSYNEQFF
TRBJ1-2 | - | TRBV7-9 | - | TGTGCCAGCAGCTCCCTTGAAAGCTCGGATTATGGCTACACCTTC | CASSSLESSDYGYTF
TRBJ2-6 | - | TRBV7-3 | TRBD1 | TGTGCCAGCAGCCACCCGACAGGGCCGGGTGGGGCCAACGTCCTGACTTTC | CASSHPTGPGGANVLTF
TRBJ2-3 | once | TRBV7-9 | TRBD2 | TGTGCCAGCAGCTTAGTGCGGGGGTCGGCAGATACGCAGTATTTT | CASSLVRGSADTQYF
TRBJ2-2 | - | TRBV10-3 | - | TGTGCCATCAGTTTGGGGGGGCCGAACACCGGGGAGCTGTTTTTT | CAISLGGPNTGELFF
TRBJ2-3 | few | TRBV2 | - | TGTGCCAGTAATGAGGGCCGGGCGCAGTATTTT | CASNEGRAQYF
TRBJ1-4 | - | TRBV27 | - | TGTGCCAGCAGTTTAAGGGGATCAGGGCCCCCTAATGAAAAACTGTTTTTT | CASSLRGSGPPNEKLFF
TRBJ2-3 | - | TRBV9 | TRBD2 | TGTGCCAGCAGCCTAGCGGGGGGTACCTTTGGCACAGATACGCAGTATTTT | CASSLAGGTFGTDTQYF
TRBJ2-1 | few | TRBV4-1 | - | TGCGCCAGCAGCCAAGATCATCACGGCAGGGTACCAGGGAATGAGGTTGGCAATGAGCAGTTCTTC | CASSQDHHGRVPGNEVGNEQFF
TRBJ2-7 | - | TRBV5-1 | - | TGCGCCAGCAGCTTGAATGTCTACGAGCAGTACTTC | CASSLNVYEQYF
TRBJ2-1 | - | TRBV7-2 | TRBD1 | TGTGCCAGCAGCTACCGGGACAGGGACAATGAGCAGTTCTTC | CASSYRDRDNEQFF
TRBJ2-7 | - | TRBV7-9 | TRBD1 | TGTGCCAGCAGCCGCCCCGGGACAGGGAAAAACGAGCAGTACTTC | CASSRPGTGKNEQYF
TRBJ1-5 | - | TRBV6-6 | - | TGTGCCAGCAGTTACTCATACGTGGACAATCAGCCCCAGCATTTT | CASSYSYVDNQPQHF
TRBJ1-2 | few | TRBV11-2 | TRBD1 | TGTGCCAGCAGCAAGGGGGGACAGGGGGCCACTAACTATGGCTACACCTTC | CASSKGGQGATNYGYTF
TRBJ2-7 | - | TRBV28 | - | TGTGCCAGCAGTCCGATCGGGATGGAAGACGAGCAGTACTTC | CASSPIGMEDEQYF
TRBJ2-5 | - | TRBV20-1 | - | TGCAGTGCTTTACAAGGGGTACAGTTGTGGTCGGAGACCCAGTACTTC | CSALQGVQLWSETQYF
TRBJ2-5 | few | TRBV19 | - | TGTGCCAGTAGTGTTAACAGATTAACGCGGGAGACCCAGTACTTC | CASSVNRLTRETQYF
TRBJ2-7 | - | TRBV21-1 | - | TGTGCCAGCAGCCGACACCTCGACAGGGACAGAGAGCAGTACTTC | CASSRHLDRDREQYF
TRBJ2-7 | - | TRBV3-1 | TRBD1 | TGTGCCAGCAGCCGCCCCCTAATCCAGGGGGCGTTCTACGAGCAGTACTTC | CASSRPLIQGAFYEQYF
TRBJ2-1 | - | TRBV6-1 | TRBD1 | TGTGCCAGCAGTGTCGGGACAGGAAAACAAGAGCAGTTCTTC | CASSVGTGKQEQFF
TRBJ2-1 | few | TRBV28 | - | TGTGCCAGCAGTTTCAGCTCGAGAAACAATGAGCAGTTCTTC | CASSFSSRNNEQFF
TRBJ1-2 | once | TRBV7-2 | - | TGTGCCGGCAGCTTTCAGAACCTGCCGGGGAGATATGGCTACACCTTC | CAGSFQNLPGRYGYTF
TRBJ2-1 | - | TRBV29-1 | TRBD2 | TGCAGCGTTGAAGGGGGACTAGCGGGAGTCATCAATGAGCAGTTCTTC | CSVEGGLAGVINEQFF
TRBJ2-3 | - | TRBV5-1 | TRBD2 | TGCGCCAGCAGTCACCCGCCAGCGGGAGATCGAGATACGCAGTATTTT | CASSHPPAGDRDTQYF
TRBJ2-7 | - | TRBV28 | - | TGTGCCAGCATGGAGGGCTACGAGCAGTACTTC | CASMEGYEQYF
TRBJ2-3 | few | TRBV28 | - | TGTGCCAGCAGTTTGGGGCAGACTAGCACAGATACGCAGTATTTT | CASSLGQTSTDTQYF
TRBJ2-3 | - | TRBV6-6 | TRBD2 | TGTGCCAGCAGTTACTCCGTGGGGGGGAGGACAGATACGCAGTATTTT | CASSYSVGGRTDTQYF
TRBJ1-2 | - | TRBV27 | - | TGTGCCAGCGGACAGTACTATGGCTACACCTTC | CASGQYYGYTF
TRBJ2-2 | few | TRBV29-1 | TRBD2 | TGCAGCGTTGAAGATCTTACTAGCGGGGGGGCCGGGCTGTTTTTT | CSVEDLTSGGAGLFF
TRBJ1-5 | - | TRBV7-2 | - | TGTGCCAGCAGCCCCGAGGCCGGGGTGGTCGATCAGCCCCAGCATTTT | CASSPEAGVVDQPQHF
TRBJ2-1 | - | TRBV4-3 | - | TGCGCCAGCAGCCAAGACTTAACGGGGGACTCTAAATACAATGAGCAGTTCTTC | CASSQDLTGDSKYNEQFF
TRBJ1-3 | - | TRBV28 | - | TGTGCCAGCAGTTTTAGGGTTGGAAACACCATATATTTT | CASSFRVGNTIYF
TRBJ1-1 | - | TRBV13 | - | TGTGCCAGCAGCCTGGGTGGGGACGGTCTCCAAGCTTTCTTT | CASSLGGDGLQAFF
TRBJ1-4 | - | TRBV6-6 | - | TGTGCCAGCAGCCGTATCGAAAATGAAAAACTGTTTTTT | CASSRIENEKLFF
TRBJ1-4 | few | TRBV7-6 | - | TGTGCCAGCAGCCTAGAAGCCGGGACGTATGAAAAACTGTTTTTT | CASSLEAGTYEKLFF